This T cell receptor beta chain comes out of a study of cytomegalovirus exposure and HLA in healthy donors. General study findings and limits: Later analysis suggested links between common viral pathogens and several top significant clusters.

About this clone itself: Its antigen remains unknown.

Use of 60 Vbeta and 13 Jbeta primers characterized the PCR. TCRdb's table, derived via immunoSEQ multiplex PCR, lists solely in-frame clones and lacks some. The profile covers 150,000 to 200,000 clones, with approximately 84% appearing a single time and 4.8% taken by the ten largest. Sequencing input: PBMCs. This sequence originates from a man aged 18 to 35 in good health and CMV-seronegative.

The CDR3 sequence: CASSATRGEQYF. In DNA form, the CDR3 reads TGTGCCAGCAGCGCAACAAGGGGCGAGCAGTACTTC. This rearrangement joins TRBV11-2 to TRBJ2-7; D perhaps matches TRBD1 (5 bases). V was shortened by 5 bases and J by 6 bases, with 11 bases between the two germline ends. Germline V gene lookup returns CDR1 SGHAT and CDR2 FQNNGV. The CDR3 covers 12 residues.